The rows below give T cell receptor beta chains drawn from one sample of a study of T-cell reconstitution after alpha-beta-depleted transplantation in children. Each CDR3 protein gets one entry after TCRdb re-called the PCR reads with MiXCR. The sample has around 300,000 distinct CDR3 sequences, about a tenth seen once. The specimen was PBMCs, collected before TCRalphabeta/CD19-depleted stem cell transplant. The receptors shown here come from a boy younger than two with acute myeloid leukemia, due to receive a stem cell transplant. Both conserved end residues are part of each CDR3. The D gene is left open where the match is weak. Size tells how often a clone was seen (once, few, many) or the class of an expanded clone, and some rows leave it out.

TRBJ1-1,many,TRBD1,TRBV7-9,TGTGCCAGCAGCATCCGTACAGGGGACACTGAAGCTTTCTTT,CASSIRTGDTEAFF
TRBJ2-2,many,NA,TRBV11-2,TGTGCCAGCAGCTTGGGGGTCTTGAACACCGGGGAGCTGTTTTTT,CASSLGVLNTGELFF
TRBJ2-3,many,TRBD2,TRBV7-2,TGTGCCAGCAGCTTCGTACGGGGGACTAGCGACACAGATACGCAGTATTTT,CASSFVRGTSDTDTQYF
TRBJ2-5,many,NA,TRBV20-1,TGCAGTGCTAGTCCAAACCCCGGCCTACAAGAGACCCAGTACTTC,CSASPNPGLQETQYF
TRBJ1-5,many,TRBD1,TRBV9,TGTGCCAGCAGCGAGTCGGGACAGGGGGTCCAGCCCCAGCATTTT,CASSESGQGVQPQHF
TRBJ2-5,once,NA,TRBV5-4,TGTGCCAGCAGCTTGGCCTCGAAAGGTGGGCTAGAGACCCAGTACTTC,CASSLASKGGLETQYF
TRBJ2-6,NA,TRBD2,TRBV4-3,TGCGCCAGCAGCTTCTTCGGTCCAACGCGGGAGGGCCCCGGGGCCAACGTCCTGACTTTC,CASSFFGPTREGPGANVLTF
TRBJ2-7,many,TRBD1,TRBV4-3,TGCGCCAGCAGCCCACTGGACAGGGGTGGCGAGCAGTACTTC,CASSPLDRGGEQYF
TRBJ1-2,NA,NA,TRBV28,TGTGCCAGCGGCTACAGGGAGTTTGGCTACACCTTC,CASGYREFGYTF
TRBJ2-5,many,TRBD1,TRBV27,TGTGCCAGGGGCCCGGGACAGCACCAAGAGACCCAGTACTTC,CARGPGQHQETQYF
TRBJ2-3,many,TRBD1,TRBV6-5,TGTGCCAGCAGTTTACAGGGGCCCAGCACAGATACGCAGTATTTT,CASSLQGPSTDTQYF
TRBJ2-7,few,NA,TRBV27,TGTGCCAGCAGTCCGGCGGTCCGGGGGCTGTCCTACGAGCAGTACTTC,CASSPAVRGLSYEQYF
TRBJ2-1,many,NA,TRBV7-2,TGTGCCAGCAGCCCGAGGGGGTGGGCCTACAATGAGCAGTTCTTC,CASSPRGWAYNEQFF
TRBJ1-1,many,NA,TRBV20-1,TGCAGTGCTAGAGATGGGGGGGAGGCTGAAGCTTTCTTT,CSARDGGEAEAFF
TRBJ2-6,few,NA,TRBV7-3,TGTGCCAGCAGCTTACAGGGGCAGAGCTCTGGGGCCAACGTCCTGACTTTC,CASSLQGQSSGANVLTF
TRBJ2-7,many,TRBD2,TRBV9,TGTGCCAGCAGCCGACCGGGACTAGCGGGGGCGCGGGGCGAGCAGTACTTC,CASSRPGLAGARGEQYF
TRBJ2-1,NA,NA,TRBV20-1,TGCTGTGCTAGACGACGCAACACCTCCTACAATGAGCAGTTCTTC,CCARRRNTSYNEQFF
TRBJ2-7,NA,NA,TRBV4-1,TGCGCCAGCAGCCAAGAGGCGAGCATCTCCTACGAGCAGTACTTC,CASSQEASISYEQYF
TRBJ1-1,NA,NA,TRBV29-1,TGCAGCGTGTTAAGGGGGACTGAAGCTTTCTTT,CSVLRGTEAFF
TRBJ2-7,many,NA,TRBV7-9,TGTGCCAGCAGCTTCGGAGAGGGCTACGAGCAGTACTTC,CASSFGEGYEQYF
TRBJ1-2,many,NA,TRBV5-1,TGCGCCAGCAGCTTGCCGGACGGTCATGGCTACACCTTC,CASSLPDGHGYTF